The clone carrying this TCR beta chain was seen only once. The sample belongs to a study of blood T cell repertoires in COVID-19. In the study overall: There were acute and convalescent COVID-19 samples, and they came from the United States, Italy and Spain. PBMCs, B-cell-depleted T cells, or T cells were the source of the cDNA or gDNA that made up the material.

Original processing notes: Reference gene primer amplification yielded estimated nucleated cell counts. Data came from immunoSEQ multiplex PCR; TCRdb stores just in-frame clones and leaves some out. For V, J and clone size, that table is used; D and trimming come from the DNA. The sample lists 140,000 or so clones, over 70% occurring once. Germline CDR1 reads DFQATT; CDR2 reads SNEGSKA (reference sequence). V shed 6 bases and J shed 4 bases, with 9 bases lying between them. The CDR3 spans 11 residues. The specimen sequenced was peripheral blood. The chain uses TRBV20-1 and TRBJ1-2; perhaps TRBD1 as D (5 bases). The TCR originated in a man in his fifties or sixties with active or convalescent COVID-19. The CDR3 nucleotides are TGCAGTGCCGACAGTATCTATGGCTACACCTTC. It specifies CSADSIYGYTF.